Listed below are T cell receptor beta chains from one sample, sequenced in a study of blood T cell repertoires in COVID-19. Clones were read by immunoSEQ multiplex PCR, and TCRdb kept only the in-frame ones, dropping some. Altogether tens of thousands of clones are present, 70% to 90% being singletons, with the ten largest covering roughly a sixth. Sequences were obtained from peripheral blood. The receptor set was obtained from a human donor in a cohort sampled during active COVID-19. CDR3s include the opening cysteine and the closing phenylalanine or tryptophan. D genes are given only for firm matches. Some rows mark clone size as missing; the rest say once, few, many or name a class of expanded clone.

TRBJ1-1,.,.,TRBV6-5,CASSYTGGNTEAFF,TGTGCCAGCAGTTACACCGGAGGGAACACTGAAGCTTTCTTT
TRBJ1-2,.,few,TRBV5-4,CASSSTGMEGYTF,TGTGCCAGCAGCTCTACAGGGATGGAAGGCTACACCTTC
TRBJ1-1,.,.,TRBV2,CASRPFGGLNTEAFF,TGTGCCAGCAGGCCCTTTGGGGGGTTAAACACTGAAGCTTTCTTT
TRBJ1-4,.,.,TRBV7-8,CASSGTNRVEKLFF,TGTGCCAGCAGCGGAACGAACAGGGTAGAAAAACTGTTTTTT
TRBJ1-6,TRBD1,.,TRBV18,CASSLRTGDDSPLHF,TGTGCCAGCTCACTCCGGACAGGGGACGACTCACCCCTCCACTTT
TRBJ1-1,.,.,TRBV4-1,CASSPTGLNTEAFF,TGCGCCAGCAGCCCGACAGGTTTAAACACTGAAGCTTTCTTT
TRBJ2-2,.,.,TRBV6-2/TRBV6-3,CASSISRQVNTGELFF,TGTGCCAGCAGTATCTCTAGACAGGTGAACACCGGGGAGCTGTTTTTT
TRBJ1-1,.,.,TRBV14,CASSQQTVPNTEAFF,TGTGCCAGCAGCCAGCAGACAGTCCCGAACACTGAAGCTTTCTTT
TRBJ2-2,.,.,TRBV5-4,CASSSLDETLGELFF,TGTGCCAGCAGCTCCTTAGATGAGACACTCGGGGAGCTGTTTTTT
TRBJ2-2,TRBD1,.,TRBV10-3,CATSLQGAVGELFF,TGTGCCACCTCATTACAGGGGGCTGTCGGGGAGCTGTTTTTT
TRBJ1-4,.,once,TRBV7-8,CASSLAPLRTAGEKLFF,TGTGCCAGCAGCTTAGCCCCATTGCGGACGGCGGGTGAAAAACTGTTTTTT
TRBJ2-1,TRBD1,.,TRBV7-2,CASSGRDREGEQFF,TGTGCCAGCAGCGGCCGGGACAGGGAGGGTGAGCAGTTCTTC
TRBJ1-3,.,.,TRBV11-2,CASSLVGGSGNTIYF,TGTGCCAGCAGCTTAGTAGGCGGCTCTGGAAACACCATATATTTT
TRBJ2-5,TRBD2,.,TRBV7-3,CASSLSGGRLETQYF,TGTGCCAGCAGCTTAAGCGGGGGGCGACTAGAGACCCAGTACTTC
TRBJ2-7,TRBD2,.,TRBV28,CASTRTSGWYEQYF,TGTGCCAGCACTCGGACTAGCGGGTGGTACGAGCAGTACTTC
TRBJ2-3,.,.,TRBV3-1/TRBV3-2,CASSQFGSGSTDTQYF,TGTGCCAGCAGCCAGTTCGGTTCCGGGAGCACAGATACGCAGTATTTT
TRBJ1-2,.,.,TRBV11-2,CASRGGGYGYTF,TGTGCCAGCCGGGGGGGTGGATATGGCTACACCTTC
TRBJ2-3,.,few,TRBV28,CASSGRRGLRPSTDTQYF,TGTGCCAGCAGTGGCCGGAGGGGTCTACGTCCTAGCACAGATACGCAGTATTTT
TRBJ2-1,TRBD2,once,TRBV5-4,CAPGFGGDSYNEQFF,TGTGCCCCGGGGTTTGGGGGGGACTCCTACAATGAGCAGTTCTTC
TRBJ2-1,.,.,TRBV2,CASSEESGQYNEQFF,TGTGCCAGCAGTGAAGAATCAGGGCAGTACAATGAGCAGTTCTTC
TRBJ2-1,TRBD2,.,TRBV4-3,CASSQAVSGLAINEQFF,TGCGCCAGCAGCCAAGCCGTGTCGGGACTAGCAATTAATGAGCAGTTCTTC
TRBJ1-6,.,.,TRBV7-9,CASSSDSNNSPLHF,TGTGCCAGCAGCTCGGACAGTAATAATTCACCCCTCCACTTT
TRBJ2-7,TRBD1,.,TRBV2,CASRAPGQGNYEQYF,TGTGCCAGCAGAGCCCCGGGACAGGGGAACTACGAGCAGTACTTC
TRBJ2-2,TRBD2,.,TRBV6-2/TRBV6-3,CASSYYRGGTGELFF,TGTGCCAGCAGTTACTACCGGGGGGGCACCGGGGAGCTGTTTTTT
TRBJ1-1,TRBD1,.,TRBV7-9,CASSSSSGTGRSEAFF,TGTGCCAGCAGCTCCTCTTCGGGGACAGGGAGATCTGAAGCTTTCTTT
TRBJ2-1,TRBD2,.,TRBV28,CASSSTLAGSYNEQFF,TGTGCCAGCAGTTCAACCCTAGCGGGCTCCTACAATGAGCAGTTCTTC
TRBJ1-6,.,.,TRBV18,CASSPRGTDSPLHF,TGTGCCAGCTCACCGAGGGGGACGGATTCACCCCTCCACTTT
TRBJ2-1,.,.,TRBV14,CASSQDRAGALYNEQFF,TGTGCCAGCAGCCAAGATCGGGCGGGGGCCCTCTACAATGAGCAGTTCTTC
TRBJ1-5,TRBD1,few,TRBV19,CATSDRGNQPQHF,TGTGCCACCTCGGACAGGGGGAATCAGCCCCAGCATTTT
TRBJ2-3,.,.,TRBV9,CASTFTGLVTDTQYF,TGTGCCAGCACCTTCACAGGGTTGGTCACAGATACGCAGTATTTT
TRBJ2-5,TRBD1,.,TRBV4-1,CASSQSGTGGFQETQYF,TGCGCCAGCAGCCAATCCGGGACAGGGGGTTTCCAAGAGACCCAGTACTTC
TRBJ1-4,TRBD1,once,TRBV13,CASSPHGQVTEKLFF,TGTGCCAGCAGCCCTCATGGACAGGTTACTGAAAAACTGTTTTTT
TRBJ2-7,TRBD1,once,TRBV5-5,CASSTTGAYEQYF,TGTGCCAGCAGCACTACAGGGGCCTACGAGCAGTACTTC
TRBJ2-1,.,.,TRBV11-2,CASGRYNEQFF,TGTGCCAGCGGGAGGTACAATGAGCAGTTCTTC
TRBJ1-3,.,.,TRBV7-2,CASSISQGDTIYF,TGTGCCAGCAGCATCTCACAGGGAGACACCATATATTTT
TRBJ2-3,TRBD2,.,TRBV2,CASSARGDSADTQYF,TGTGCCAGCAGTGCTCGGGGGGATAGTGCAGATACGCAGTATTTT
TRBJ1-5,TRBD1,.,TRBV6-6,CASHKQGASGNQPQHF,TGTGCCAGCCACAAACAGGGGGCATCGGGCAATCAGCCCCAGCATTTT
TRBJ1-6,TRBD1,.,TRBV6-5,CASSPGTGGSPLHF,TGTGCCAGCAGTCCCGGGACAGGCGGGTCACCCCTCCACTTT
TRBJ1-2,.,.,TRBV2,CASSVGRFDGYTF,TGTGCCAGCAGTGTCGGCAGGTTCGATGGCTACACCTTC
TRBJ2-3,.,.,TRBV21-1,CASSKGRGSSDTQYF,TGTGCCAGCAGCAAAGGTCGGGGGTCTTCAGATACGCAGTATTTT
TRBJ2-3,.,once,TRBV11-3,CASSGDSGTDTQYF,TGTGCCAGCAGCGGGGACTCGGGGACAGATACGCAGTATTTT